This T cell receptor (beta chain) is from a study of blood T cell repertoires in COVID-19. Background on the study: The United States, Italy and Spain provided the acute and convalescent COVID-19 samples. T cells, B-cell-depleted T cells, or PBMCs supplied cDNA or gDNA.

In the original analysis: Nucleated cell number was recorded as an estimate derived from reference gene primer amplification. Sequencing used immunoSEQ multiplex PCR; TCRdb keeps in-frame clones, though not all of them. The V and J calls and clone size are taken from that table; D and trimming were inferred from the DNA. This repertoire shows tens of thousands of clones, over 60% found once; its top ten account for roughly 5.4%. Looked up from germline, CDR1 is KGHSH and CDR2 is LQKENI. This CDR3 is 14 amino acids long. The V end was cut by 4 bases, the J end by 0 bases, with 10 bases between. The sequencing sample was made of peripheral blood. This rearrangement joins TRBV18 to TRBJ2-7; D is possibly TRBD1 (6 bases). This sequence originates from a human donor in a cohort sampled during active COVID-19. The CDR3 DNA reads TGTGCCAGCTCACAAACAGGGAGCTCCTACGAGCAGTACTTC. This gives the protein CASSQTGSSYEQYF.